Listed below are T cell receptor beta chains from one sample, sequenced in a study of cytomegalovirus exposure and HLA in healthy donors. Sequencing was performed with immunoSEQ multiplex PCR; in TCRdb, only in-frame clones are kept and a portion is missing. The sample lists over 150,000 clones, roughly 80% occurring once. Sequenced sample: PBMCs. Source of these receptors: a girl aged 5 to 17 in good health and CMV-seropositive. The CDR3 runs from the conserved cysteine through the conserved F or W. The order of the fields is V gene, clone size, D gene, J gene, CDR3 DNA, CDR3 protein. A D gene is named only where the DNA matches it firmly. Size is stated for part of the rows, as once, few or many counts, or as a class when the clone is expanded.

V: TRBV13
size: .
D: TRBD2
J: TRBJ2-1
DNA: TGTGCCAGCAGCCCTCTCGGGACTAGATCCTACAATGAGCAGTTCTTC
CDR3: CASSPLGTRSYNEQFF

V: TRBV29-1
size: few
D: .
J: TRBJ2-5
DNA: TGCAGCGTGTCATCCGATCGCGGGGAAGAGACCCAGTACTTC
CDR3: CSVSSDRGEETQYF

V: TRBV4-1
size: .
D: .
J: TRBJ2-2
DNA: TGCGCCAGCAGCCAAGTGTCGGAGGCCGGGGAGCTGTTTTTT
CDR3: CASSQVSEAGELFF

V: TRBV27
size: .
D: TRBD2
J: TRBJ2-7
DNA: TGTGCCAGCAGTCTCTCTTGGACTAGCGGGGAGCAGTACTTC
CDR3: CASSLSWTSGEQYF

V: TRBV6-5
size: .
D: .
J: TRBJ1-4
DNA: TGTGCCAGCAGAACTGGTTACGCTAATGAAAAACTGTTTTTT
CDR3: CASRTGYANEKLFF

V: TRBV29-1
size: .
D: TRBD1
J: TRBJ1-2
DNA: TGCAGCGTTGAAGGAGGACAGGAGAACTATGGCTACACCTTC
CDR3: CSVEGGQENYGYTF

V: TRBV7-9
size: few
D: .
J: TRBJ2-5
DNA: TGTGCCAGCAGCTTAAATAGCGGCCAAGAGACCCAGTACTTC
CDR3: CASSLNSGQETQYF

V: TRBV4-1
size: once
D: .
J: TRBJ1-3
DNA: TGCGCCAGCAGCCAAAGTTACGGCTCTGGAAACACCATATATTTT
CDR3: CASSQSYGSGNTIYF

V: TRBV6-5
size: .
D: .
J: TRBJ1-1
DNA: TGTGCCTCAGGAAACACTGAAGCTTTCTTT
CDR3: CASGNTEAFF

V: TRBV19
size: .
D: TRBD1
J: TRBJ1-1
DNA: TGTGCCAGTAGTATACGGACAGGTGGGACTGAAGCTTTCTTT
CDR3: CASSIRTGGTEAFF

V: TRBV7-3
size: .
D: .
J: TRBJ2-1
DNA: TGTGCCAGCTTTCCGAGTGAGCAGTTCTTC
CDR3: CASFPSEQFF

V: TRBV7-8
size: .
D: .
J: TRBJ2-3
DNA: TGTGCCAGCAGCTTTCCCCGGGCAGGACTCACAGATACGCAGTATTTT
CDR3: CASSFPRAGLTDTQYF

V: TRBV5-1
size: few
D: TRBD1
J: TRBJ2-7
DNA: TGCGCCAGCAGCCGGGACAGGGACGCCTACGAGCAGTACTTC
CDR3: CASSRDRDAYEQYF

V: TRBV11-2
size: once
D: .
J: TRBJ1-1
DNA: TGTGCCAGCAGTTCCAGGGGCCTGGAGGCTGAAGCTTTCTTT
CDR3: CASSSRGLEAEAFF

V: TRBV10-1
size: .
D: .
J: TRBJ2-5
DNA: TGCGCCAGCAGTGAGACACAAGAGACCCAGTACTTC
CDR3: CASSETQETQYF

V: TRBV5-6
size: .
D: .
J: TRBJ2-7
DNA: TGTGCCAGCAGCCACCGGGATACCCCCCTCCACGAGCAGTACTTC
CDR3: CASSHRDTPLHEQYF

V: TRBV4-2
size: .
D: TRBD1
J: TRBJ2-3
DNA: TGTGCCAGCAGCCAATCGCCGACAGGGTTAAGCACAGATACGCAGTATTTT
CDR3: CASSQSPTGLSTDTQYF

V: TRBV30
size: .
D: TRBD2
J: TRBJ2-2
DNA: TGTGCCCATAGCGGGTCGAACACTGGGGAGCTGTTTTTT
CDR3: CAHSGSNTGELFF

V: TRBV6-1
size: .
D: .
J: TRBJ2-5
DNA: TGTGCCAGCACCTTTTGGCGCGGCTCCCAAGAGACCCAGTACTTC
CDR3: CASTFWRGSQETQYF

V: TRBV29-1
size: .
D: .
J: TRBJ2-7
DNA: TGCAGCGTTGAAGTTCATGAGCGCTACGAGCAGTACTTC
CDR3: CSVEVHERYEQYF

V: TRBV19
size: .
D: TRBD1
J: TRBJ1-5
DNA: TGTGCCAGTAGTATGGGCAGGGGGCAAGAAAGAAGCAATCAGCCCCAGCATTTT
CDR3: CASSMGRGQERSNQPQHF

V: TRBV4-1
size: once
D: .
J: TRBJ1-2
DNA: TGCGCCAGCAGCCAAGGGACAGCCGGTGGGTATGGCTACACCTTC
CDR3: CASSQGTAGGYGYTF